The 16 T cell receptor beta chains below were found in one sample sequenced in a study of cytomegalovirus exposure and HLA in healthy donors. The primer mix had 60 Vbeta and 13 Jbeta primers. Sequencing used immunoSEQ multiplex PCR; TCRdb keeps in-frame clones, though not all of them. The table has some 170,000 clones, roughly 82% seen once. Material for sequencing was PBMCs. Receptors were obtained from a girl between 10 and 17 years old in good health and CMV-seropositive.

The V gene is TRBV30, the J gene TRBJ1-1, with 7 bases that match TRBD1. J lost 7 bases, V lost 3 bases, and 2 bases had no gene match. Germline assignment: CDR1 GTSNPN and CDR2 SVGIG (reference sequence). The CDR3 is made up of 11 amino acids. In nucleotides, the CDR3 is TGTGCCTGGAGGAGGGACAGTGAAGCTTTCTTT. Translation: CAWRRDSEAFF.

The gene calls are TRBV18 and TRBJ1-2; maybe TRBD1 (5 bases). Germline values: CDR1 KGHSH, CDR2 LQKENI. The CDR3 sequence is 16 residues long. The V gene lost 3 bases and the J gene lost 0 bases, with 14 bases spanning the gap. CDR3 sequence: CASSPRGGEANYGYTF. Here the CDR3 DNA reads TGTGCCAGCTCACCGCGGGGAGGGGAAGCTAACTATGGCTACACCTTC.

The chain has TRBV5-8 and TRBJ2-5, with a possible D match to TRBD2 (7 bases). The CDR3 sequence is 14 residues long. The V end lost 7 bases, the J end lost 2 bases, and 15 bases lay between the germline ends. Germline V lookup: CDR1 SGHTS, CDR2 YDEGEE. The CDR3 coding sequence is TGTGCCAGCGGACCCGGGGGGCCTCAAGAGACCCAGTACTTC. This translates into CASGPGGPQETQYF.

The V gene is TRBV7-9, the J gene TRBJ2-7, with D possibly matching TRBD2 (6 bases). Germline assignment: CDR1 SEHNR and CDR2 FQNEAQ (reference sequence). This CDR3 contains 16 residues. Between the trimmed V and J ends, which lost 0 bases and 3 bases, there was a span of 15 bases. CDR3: CASSLARVSGVYEQYF. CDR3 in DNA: TGTGCCAGCAGCTTAGCCCGGGTTTCGGGAGTCTACGAGCAGTACTTC.

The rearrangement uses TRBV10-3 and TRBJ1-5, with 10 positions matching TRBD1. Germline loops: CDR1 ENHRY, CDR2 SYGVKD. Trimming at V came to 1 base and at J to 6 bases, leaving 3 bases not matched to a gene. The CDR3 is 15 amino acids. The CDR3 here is CAISELGQGGQPQHF. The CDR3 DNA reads TGTGCCATCAGTGAGTTAGGACAGGGGGGTCAGCCCCAGCATTTT.

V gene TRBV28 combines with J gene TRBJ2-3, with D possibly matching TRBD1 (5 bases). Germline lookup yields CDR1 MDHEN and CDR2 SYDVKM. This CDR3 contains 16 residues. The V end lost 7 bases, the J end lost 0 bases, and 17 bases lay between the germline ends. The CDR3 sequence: CASTQRWGTSTDTQYF. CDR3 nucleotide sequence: TGTGCCAGCACCCAACGCTGGGGCACTAGCACAGATACGCAGTATTTT.

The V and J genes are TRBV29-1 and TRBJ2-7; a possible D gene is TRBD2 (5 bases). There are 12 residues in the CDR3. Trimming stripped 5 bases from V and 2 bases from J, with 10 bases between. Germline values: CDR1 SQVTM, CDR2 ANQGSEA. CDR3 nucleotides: TGCAGCGTTTCGGACGGGGCCTACGAGCAGTACTTC. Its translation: CSVSDGAYEQYF.

The CDR3 DNA reads TGTGCCAGCAGCCCACCCGTCCCGGGACAGGGTTTCGGCACTGAAGCTTTCTTT. Its translation is CASSPPVPGQGFGTEAFF. The rearrangement links TRBV7-9 to TRBJ1-1; 9 nucleotides line up with TRBD1. Germline values: CDR1 SEHNR, CDR2 FQNEAQ (reference sequence). The CDR3 sequence is 18 residues long. The V segment lost 5 bases and the J segment 4 bases; nucleotides outside the gene matches: 17.

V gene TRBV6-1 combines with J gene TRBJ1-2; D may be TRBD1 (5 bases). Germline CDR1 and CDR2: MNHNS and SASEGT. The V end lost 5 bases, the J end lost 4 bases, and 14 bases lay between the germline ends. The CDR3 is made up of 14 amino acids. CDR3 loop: CASSSREGLYGYTF. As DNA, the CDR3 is TGTGCCAGCAGTTCCAGGGAGGGCCTCTATGGCTACACCTTC.

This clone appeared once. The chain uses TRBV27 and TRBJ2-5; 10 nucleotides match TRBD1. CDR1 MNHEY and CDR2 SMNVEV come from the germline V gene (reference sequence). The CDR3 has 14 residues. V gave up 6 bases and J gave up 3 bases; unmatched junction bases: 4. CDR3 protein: CASRGTGEEETQYF. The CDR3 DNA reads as TGTGCCAGCAGAGGGACAGGGGAGGAAGAGACCCAGTACTTC.

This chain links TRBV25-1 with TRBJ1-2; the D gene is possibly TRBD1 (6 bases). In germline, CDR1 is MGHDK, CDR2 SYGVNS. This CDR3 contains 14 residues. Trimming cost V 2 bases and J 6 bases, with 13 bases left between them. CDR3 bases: TGTGCCAGCAGTGAAGGCACAGGGTTTAATGGCTACACCTTC. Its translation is CASSEGTGFNGYTF.

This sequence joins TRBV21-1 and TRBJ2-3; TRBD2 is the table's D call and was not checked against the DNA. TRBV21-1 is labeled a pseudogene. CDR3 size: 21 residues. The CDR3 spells CASSKARAARLAGGQKDTQYF. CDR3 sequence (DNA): TGTGCCAGCAGCAAAGCGCGGGCCGCGCGACTAGCGGGGGGGCAAAAAGATACGCAGTATTTT.

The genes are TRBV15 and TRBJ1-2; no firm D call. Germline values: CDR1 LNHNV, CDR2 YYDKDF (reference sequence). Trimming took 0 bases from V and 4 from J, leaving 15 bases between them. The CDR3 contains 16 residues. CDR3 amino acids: CATSRDRWAPLYGYTF. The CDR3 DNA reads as TGTGCCACCAGCAGAGATCGATGGGCCCCTCTCTATGGCTACACCTTC. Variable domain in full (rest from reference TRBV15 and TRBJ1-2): DAMVIQNPRYQVTQFGKPVTLSCSQTLNHNVMYWYQQKSSQAPKLLFHYYDKDFNNEADTPDNFQSRRPNTSFCFLDIRSPGLGDTAMYLCATSRDRWAPLYGYTFGSGTRLTVV.

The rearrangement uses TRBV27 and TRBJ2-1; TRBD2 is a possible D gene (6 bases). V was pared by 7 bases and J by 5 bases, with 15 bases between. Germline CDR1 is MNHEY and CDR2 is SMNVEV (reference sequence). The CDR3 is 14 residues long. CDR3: CASTFGGANNEQFF. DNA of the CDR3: TGTGCCAGCACCTTCGGAGGGGCCAACAATGAGCAGTTCTTC.

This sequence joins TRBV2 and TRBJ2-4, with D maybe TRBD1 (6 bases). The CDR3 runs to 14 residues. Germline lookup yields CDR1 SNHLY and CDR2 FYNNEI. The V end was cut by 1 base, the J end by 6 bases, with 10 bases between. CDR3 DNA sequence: TGTGCCAGCAGTGAAGGGGGGCTTGGAAACATTCAGTACTTC. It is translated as CASSEGGLGNIQYF.

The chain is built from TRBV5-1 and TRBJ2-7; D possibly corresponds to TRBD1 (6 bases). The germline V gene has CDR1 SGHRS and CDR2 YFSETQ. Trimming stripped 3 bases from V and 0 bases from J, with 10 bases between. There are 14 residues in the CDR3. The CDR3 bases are TGCGCCAGCAGCTCGACAGGACCCTCCTACGAGCAGTACTTC. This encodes CASSSTGPSYEQYF.